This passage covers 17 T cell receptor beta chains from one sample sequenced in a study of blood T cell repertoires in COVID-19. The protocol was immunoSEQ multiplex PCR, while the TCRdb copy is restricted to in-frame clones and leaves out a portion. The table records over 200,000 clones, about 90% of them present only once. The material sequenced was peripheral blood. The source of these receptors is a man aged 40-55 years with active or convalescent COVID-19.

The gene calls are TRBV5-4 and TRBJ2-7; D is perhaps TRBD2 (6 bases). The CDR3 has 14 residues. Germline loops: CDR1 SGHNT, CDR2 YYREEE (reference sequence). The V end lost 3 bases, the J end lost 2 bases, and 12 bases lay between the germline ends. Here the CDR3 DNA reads TGTGCCAGCAGCTCGGGGACTCTTCCCTACGAGCAGTACTTC. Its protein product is CASSSGTLPYEQYF.

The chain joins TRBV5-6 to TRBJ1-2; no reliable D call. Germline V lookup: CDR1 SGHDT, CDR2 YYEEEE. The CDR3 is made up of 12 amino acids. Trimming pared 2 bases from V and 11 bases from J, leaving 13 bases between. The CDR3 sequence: CASSLLHGLYTF. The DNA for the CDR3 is TGTGCCAGCAGCTTACTTCACGGGTTGTACACCTTC.

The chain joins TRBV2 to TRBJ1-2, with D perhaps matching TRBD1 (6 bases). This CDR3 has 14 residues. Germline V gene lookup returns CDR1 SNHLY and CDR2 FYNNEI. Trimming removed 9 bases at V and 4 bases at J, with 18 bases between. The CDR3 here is CASPGTGMSYGYTF. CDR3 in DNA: TGTGCCAGTCCAGGAACAGGGATGAGCTATGGCTACACCTTC.

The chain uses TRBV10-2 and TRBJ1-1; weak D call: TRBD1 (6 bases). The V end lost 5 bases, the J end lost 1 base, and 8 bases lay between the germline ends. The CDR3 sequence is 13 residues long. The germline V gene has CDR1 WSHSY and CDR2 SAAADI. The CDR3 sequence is CASSLGANTEAFF. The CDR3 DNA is TGCGCCAGCAGTTTGGGGGCGAACACTGAAGCTTTCTTT.

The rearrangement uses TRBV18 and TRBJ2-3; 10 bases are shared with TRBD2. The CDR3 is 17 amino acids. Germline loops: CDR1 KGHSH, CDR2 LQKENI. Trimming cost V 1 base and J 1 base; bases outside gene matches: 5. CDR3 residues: CASSPLGLAEGTDTQYF. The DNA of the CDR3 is TGTGCCAGCTCACCACTTGGACTAGCGGAGGGCACAGATACGCAGTATTTT.

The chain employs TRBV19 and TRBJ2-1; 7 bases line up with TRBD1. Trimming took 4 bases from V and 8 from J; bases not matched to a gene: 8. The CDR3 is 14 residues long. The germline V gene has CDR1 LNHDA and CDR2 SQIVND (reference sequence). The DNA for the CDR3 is TGTGCCAGTAGTACCCCGACAGGGATCTATGAGCAGTTCTTC. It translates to CASSTPTGIYEQFF. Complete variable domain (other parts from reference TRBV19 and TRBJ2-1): DGGITQSPKYLFRKEGQNVTLSCEQNLNHDAMYWYRQDPGQGLRLIYYSQIVNDFQKGDIAEGYSVSREKKESFPLTVTSAQKNPTAFYLCASSTPTGIYEQFFGPGTRLTVL.

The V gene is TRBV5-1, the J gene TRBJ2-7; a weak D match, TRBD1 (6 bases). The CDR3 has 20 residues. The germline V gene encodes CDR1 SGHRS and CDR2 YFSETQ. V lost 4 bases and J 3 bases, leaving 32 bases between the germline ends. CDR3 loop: CASSGGFWDNISPTHYEQYF. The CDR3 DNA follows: TGCGCCAGCAGCGGGGGATTCTGGGACAACATCTCTCCTACTCACTACGAGCAGTACTTC. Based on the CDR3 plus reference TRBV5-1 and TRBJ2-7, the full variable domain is KAGVTQTPRYLIKTRGQQVTLSCSPISGHRSVSWYQQTPGQGLQFLFEYFSETQRNKGNFPGRFSGRQFSNSRSEMNVSTLELGDSALYLCASSGGFWDNISPTHYEQYFGPGTRLTVT.

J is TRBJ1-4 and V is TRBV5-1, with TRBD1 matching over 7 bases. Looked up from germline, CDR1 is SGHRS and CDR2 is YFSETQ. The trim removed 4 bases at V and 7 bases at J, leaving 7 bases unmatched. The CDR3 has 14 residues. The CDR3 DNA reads TGCGCCAGCAGCCCGGGGACAGTTGGTGAAAAACTGTTTTTT. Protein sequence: CASSPGTVGEKLFF.

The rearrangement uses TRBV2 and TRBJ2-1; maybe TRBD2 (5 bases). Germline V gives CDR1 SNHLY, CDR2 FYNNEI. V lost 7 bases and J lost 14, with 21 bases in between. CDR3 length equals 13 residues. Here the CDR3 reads CASNNGVGPWEFF. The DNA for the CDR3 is TGTGCCAGCAATAACGGGGTGGGCCCATGGGAGTTCTTC. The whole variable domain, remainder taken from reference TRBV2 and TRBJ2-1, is EPEVTQTPSHQVTQMGQEVILRCVPISNHLYFYWYRQILGQKVEFLVSFYNNEISEKSEIFDDQFSVERPDGSNFTLKIRSTKLEDSAMYFCASNNGVGPWEFFGPGTRLTVL.

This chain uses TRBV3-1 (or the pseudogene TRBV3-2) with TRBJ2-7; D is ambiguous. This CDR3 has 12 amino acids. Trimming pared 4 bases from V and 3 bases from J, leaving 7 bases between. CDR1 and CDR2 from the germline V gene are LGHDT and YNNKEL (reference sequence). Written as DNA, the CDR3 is TGTGCCAGCAGCCTCTCCCTCTACGAGCAGTACTTC. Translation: CASSLSLYEQYF.

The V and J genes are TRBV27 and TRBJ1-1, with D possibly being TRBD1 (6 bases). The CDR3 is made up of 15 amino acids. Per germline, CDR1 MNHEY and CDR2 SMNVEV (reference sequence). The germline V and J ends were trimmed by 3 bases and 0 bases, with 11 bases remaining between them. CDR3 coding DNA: TGTGCCAGCAGTTTGCAGGGGAATATGAACACTGAAGCTTTCTTT. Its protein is CASSLQGNMNTEAFF.

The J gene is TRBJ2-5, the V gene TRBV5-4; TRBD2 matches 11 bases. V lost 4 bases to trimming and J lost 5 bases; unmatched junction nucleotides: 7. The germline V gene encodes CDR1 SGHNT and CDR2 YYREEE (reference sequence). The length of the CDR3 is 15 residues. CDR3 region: CASSTGTSGRETQYF. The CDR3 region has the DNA TGTGCCAGCAGCACCGGGACTAGCGGTCGGGAGACCCAGTACTTC. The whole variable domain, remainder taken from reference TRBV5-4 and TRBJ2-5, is ETGVTQSPTHLIKTRGQQVTLRCSSQSGHNTVSWYQQALGQGPQFIFQYYREEENGRGNFPPRFSGLQFPNYSSELNVNALELDDSALYLCASSTGTSGRETQYFGPGTRLLVL.

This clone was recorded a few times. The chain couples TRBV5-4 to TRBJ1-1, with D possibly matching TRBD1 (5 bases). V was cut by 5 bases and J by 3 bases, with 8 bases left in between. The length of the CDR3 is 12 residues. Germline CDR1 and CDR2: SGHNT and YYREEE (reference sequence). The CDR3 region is CASRGLDTEAFF. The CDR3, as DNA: TGTGCCAGCAGGGGGCTTGACACTGAAGCTTTCTTT.

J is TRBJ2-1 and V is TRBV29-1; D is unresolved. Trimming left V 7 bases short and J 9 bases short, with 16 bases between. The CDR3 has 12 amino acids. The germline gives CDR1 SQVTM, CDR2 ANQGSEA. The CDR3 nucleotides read TGCAGCGCGCTAGGAACTCTGCGTGAGCAGTTCTTC. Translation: CSALGTLREQFF.

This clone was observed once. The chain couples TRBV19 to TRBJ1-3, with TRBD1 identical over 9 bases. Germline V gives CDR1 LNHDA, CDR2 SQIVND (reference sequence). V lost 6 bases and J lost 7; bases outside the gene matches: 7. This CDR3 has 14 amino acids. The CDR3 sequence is CASSLDRGRNTIYF. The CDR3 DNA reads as TGTGCCAGTAGCCTCGACAGGGGGAGGAACACCATATATTTT.

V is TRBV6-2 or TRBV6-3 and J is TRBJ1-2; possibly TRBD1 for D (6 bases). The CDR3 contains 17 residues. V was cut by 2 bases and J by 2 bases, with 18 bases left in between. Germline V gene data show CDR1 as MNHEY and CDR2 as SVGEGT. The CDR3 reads CASSYLDRTSRNYGYTF. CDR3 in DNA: TGTGCCAGCAGTTACCTGGACAGAACTTCTAGGAACTATGGCTACACCTTC.

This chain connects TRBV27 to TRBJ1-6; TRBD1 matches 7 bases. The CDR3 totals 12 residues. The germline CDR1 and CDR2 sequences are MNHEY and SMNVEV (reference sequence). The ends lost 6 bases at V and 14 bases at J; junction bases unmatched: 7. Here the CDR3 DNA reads TGTGCCAGCAGGGCTGGGACAGCAACCCTCCACTTT. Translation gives CASRAGTATLHF.